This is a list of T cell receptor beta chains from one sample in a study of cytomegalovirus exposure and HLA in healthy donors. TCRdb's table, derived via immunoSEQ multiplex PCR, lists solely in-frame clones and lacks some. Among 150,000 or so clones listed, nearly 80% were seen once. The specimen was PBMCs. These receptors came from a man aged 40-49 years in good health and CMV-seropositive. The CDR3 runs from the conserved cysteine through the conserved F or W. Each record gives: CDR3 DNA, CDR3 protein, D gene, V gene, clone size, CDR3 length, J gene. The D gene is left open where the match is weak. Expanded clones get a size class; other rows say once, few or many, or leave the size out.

cdr3_nt: TGTGCCAGCAGCTTGCCCAGGGGACAGGACTATGGCTACACCTTC; cdr3_aa: CASSLPRGQDYGYTF; d_call: TRBD1; v_call: TRBV5-4; clone_size: NA; cdr3_length: 15; j_call: TRBJ1-2
cdr3_nt: TGTGCCAGCAGCTTAGGGTTTTCGGGCGGGAGTCGGTACAATGAGCAGTTCTTC; cdr3_aa: CASSLGFSGGSRYNEQFF; d_call: TRBD2; v_call: TRBV7-2; clone_size: NA; cdr3_length: 18; j_call: TRBJ2-1
cdr3_nt: TGTGCCAGCAGCTTAGGACACGGAAACACCATATATTTT; cdr3_aa: CASSLGHGNTIYF; d_call: NA; v_call: TRBV11-2; clone_size: NA; cdr3_length: 13; j_call: TRBJ1-3
cdr3_nt: TGCAGCGCCCGAGAAGGAGGTACCTACGAGCAGTACTTC; cdr3_aa: CSAREGGTYEQYF; d_call: NA; v_call: TRBV29-1; clone_size: NA; cdr3_length: 13; j_call: TRBJ2-7
cdr3_nt: TGTGCCAGCGTGTACGACAGGGGTTTTAACTATGGCTACACCTTC; cdr3_aa: CASVYDRGFNYGYTF; d_call: TRBD1; v_call: TRBV19; clone_size: NA; cdr3_length: 15; j_call: TRBJ1-2
cdr3_nt: TGTGCCAGCAGCAAAGGGGCCAGCCCTAGCACAGATACGCAGTATTTT; cdr3_aa: CASSKGASPSTDTQYF; d_call: NA; v_call: TRBV21-1; clone_size: NA; cdr3_length: 16; j_call: TRBJ2-3
cdr3_nt: TGTGCCAGCAGCGCCCCGCGGTATGGCTACACCTTC; cdr3_aa: CASSAPRYGYTF; d_call: NA; v_call: TRBV9; clone_size: few; cdr3_length: 12; j_call: TRBJ1-2
cdr3_nt: TGTGCCAGCAGCTTAATGCAGGGGGCAGACAATGAGCAGTTCTTC; cdr3_aa: CASSLMQGADNEQFF; d_call: TRBD1; v_call: TRBV11-3; clone_size: NA; cdr3_length: 15; j_call: TRBJ2-1
cdr3_nt: TGTGCCAGCAGTTTACCCCGGGGGGGGGCCAACGTCCTGACTTTC; cdr3_aa: CASSLPRGGANVLTF; d_call: NA; v_call: TRBV28; clone_size: NA; cdr3_length: 15; j_call: TRBJ2-6
cdr3_nt: TGTGCCAGCAGCACCCGGGACAGGGGGCTCGCAGAGACCCAGTACTTC; cdr3_aa: CASSTRDRGLAETQYF; d_call: TRBD1; v_call: TRBV14; clone_size: NA; cdr3_length: 16; j_call: TRBJ2-5
cdr3_nt: TGTGCCAGCAGCACGGTGAACGGACCCCTCCACTTT; cdr3_aa: CASSTVNGPLHF; d_call: NA; v_call: TRBV7-2; clone_size: NA; cdr3_length: 12; j_call: TRBJ1-6
cdr3_nt: TGCGCCAGTAGGGGACAGACCGGAGAGACCCAGTACTTC; cdr3_aa: CASRGQTGETQYF; d_call: TRBD1; v_call: TRBV10-2; clone_size: few; cdr3_length: 13; j_call: TRBJ2-5
cdr3_nt: TGTGCCAGCAGCTCGTGGGCTACGAACACCGGGGAGCTGTTTTTT; cdr3_aa: CASSSWATNTGELFF; d_call: NA; v_call: TRBV7-2; clone_size: NA; cdr3_length: 15; j_call: TRBJ2-2
cdr3_nt: TGTGCCATCAGTGAGTCGGAGGACAATGAGCAGTTCTTC; cdr3_aa: CAISESEDNEQFF; d_call: NA; v_call: TRBV10-3; clone_size: NA; cdr3_length: 13; j_call: TRBJ2-1
cdr3_nt: TGTGCCAGCAGCTTGGTCGGGTGGAACACTGAAGCTTTCTTT; cdr3_aa: CASSLVGWNTEAFF; d_call: NA; v_call: TRBV5-4; clone_size: NA; cdr3_length: 14; j_call: TRBJ1-1
cdr3_nt: TGTGCCAGCTCCGGAGGGACAGCTAGCACAGATACGCAGTATTTT; cdr3_aa: CASSGGTASTDTQYF; d_call: NA; v_call: TRBV18; clone_size: NA; cdr3_length: 15; j_call: TRBJ2-3
cdr3_nt: TGTGCCAGCAGCTCCGGGACTAGCGGGACTTGGTACAATGAGCAGTTCTTC; cdr3_aa: CASSSGTSGTWYNEQFF; d_call: TRBD2; v_call: TRBV5-4; clone_size: NA; cdr3_length: 17; j_call: TRBJ2-1
cdr3_nt: TGTGCCAGCAGCTCGGCGGGAGGAACCTACGAGCAGTACTTC; cdr3_aa: CASSSAGGTYEQYF; d_call: TRBD2; v_call: TRBV7-9; clone_size: NA; cdr3_length: 14; j_call: TRBJ2-7
cdr3_nt: TGTGCCAGCTCACCACCGGGTAGCGGGAGAGGCAATGAGCAGTTCTTC; cdr3_aa: CASSPPGSGRGNEQFF; d_call: TRBD2; v_call: TRBV18; clone_size: NA; cdr3_length: 16; j_call: TRBJ2-1
cdr3_nt: TGTGCCAGCAGTTGGAGACAGGGGGCAGATACGCAGTATTTT; cdr3_aa: CASSWRQGADTQYF; d_call: TRBD1; v_call: TRBV6-1; clone_size: NA; cdr3_length: 14; j_call: TRBJ2-3
cdr3_nt: TGTGCCAGCTCACCCGGGACATCCCTCCCAGATACGCAGTATTTT; cdr3_aa: CASSPGTSLPDTQYF; d_call: NA; v_call: TRBV18; clone_size: NA; cdr3_length: 15; j_call: TRBJ2-3
cdr3_nt: TGTGCCAGTAGCTCAGCGGGAGGGCGATACGAGCAGTACTTC; cdr3_aa: CASSSAGGRYEQYF; d_call: TRBD2; v_call: TRBV19; clone_size: NA; cdr3_length: 14; j_call: TRBJ2-7
cdr3_nt: TGTGCCAGTAGTGTCCCGGGACAGGGGGCGAATGAGCAGTTCTTC; cdr3_aa: CASSVPGQGANEQFF; d_call: TRBD1; v_call: TRBV19; clone_size: few; cdr3_length: 15; j_call: TRBJ2-1
cdr3_nt: TGCGCCAGCAGCTTCACACGGAGCTCCTACGAGCAGTACTTC; cdr3_aa: CASSFTRSSYEQYF; d_call: NA; v_call: TRBV5-1; clone_size: NA; cdr3_length: 14; j_call: TRBJ2-7
cdr3_nt: TGTGCCAGCAGTGAAGGGGGGGCTGGGGCCAACGTCCTGACTTTC; cdr3_aa: CASSEGGAGANVLTF; d_call: NA; v_call: TRBV2; clone_size: few; cdr3_length: 15; j_call: TRBJ2-6
cdr3_nt: TGTGCTAGTGGTTTGGTACTAGGTGCTGTGGGTACGCAGTATTTT; cdr3_aa: CASGLVLGAVGTQYF; d_call: NA; v_call: TRBV12-5; clone_size: NA; cdr3_length: 15; j_call: TRBJ2-3
cdr3_nt: TGTGCCTCGCGAGCAGACAGGTCCTCCTACGAGCAGTACTTC; cdr3_aa: CASRADRSSYEQYF; d_call: NA; v_call: TRBV6-5; clone_size: NA; cdr3_length: 14; j_call: TRBJ2-7
cdr3_nt: TGCGCCAGCAGCTTGGGTCGTGTTAGCTATGGCTACACCTTC; cdr3_aa: CASSLGRVSYGYTF; d_call: NA; v_call: TRBV5-1; clone_size: NA; cdr3_length: 14; j_call: TRBJ1-2
cdr3_nt: TGTGCCAGCAGCCTAGGGACAGGGGGCGACGAGCAGTACTTC; cdr3_aa: CASSLGTGGDEQYF; d_call: TRBD1; v_call: TRBV11-3; clone_size: few; cdr3_length: 14; j_call: TRBJ2-7
cdr3_nt: TGTGCCAGCAGTTTCGGACTAGCGGGAGTGGCGGAGCTGTTTTTT; cdr3_aa: CASSFGLAGVAELFF; d_call: TRBD2; v_call: TRBV27; clone_size: NA; cdr3_length: 15; j_call: TRBJ2-2
cdr3_nt: TGTGCCAGCCAAAACAAACAGGGCTCTGGAAACACCATATATTTT; cdr3_aa: CASQNKQGSGNTIYF; d_call: NA; v_call: TRBV6-6; clone_size: NA; cdr3_length: 15; j_call: TRBJ1-3
cdr3_nt: TGTGCCAGTAGTACTCAGGGTCCGGATCAGCCCCAGCATTTT; cdr3_aa: CASSTQGPDQPQHF; d_call: NA; v_call: TRBV19; clone_size: NA; cdr3_length: 14; j_call: TRBJ1-5
cdr3_nt: TGCGCCAGCAGCTTGGCAGCGGCGGTCTCCTACGAGCAGTACTTC; cdr3_aa: CASSLAAAVSYEQYF; d_call: NA; v_call: TRBV5-1; clone_size: NA; cdr3_length: 15; j_call: TRBJ2-7
cdr3_nt: TGCGCCAGCAGCCCGGGTGGGACTAGCGCCGTCAATGAGCAGTTCTTC; cdr3_aa: CASSPGGTSAVNEQFF; d_call: TRBD2; v_call: TRBV5-1; clone_size: NA; cdr3_length: 16; j_call: TRBJ2-1
cdr3_nt: TGTGCCAGTTCCGGGACAGGCAATCAGCCCCAGCATTTT; cdr3_aa: CASSGTGNQPQHF; d_call: TRBD1; v_call: TRBV2; clone_size: NA; cdr3_length: 13; j_call: TRBJ1-5
cdr3_nt: TGTGCCAGCAGCTTCTCCAGGGGTGGCACCGGGGAGCTGTTTTTT; cdr3_aa: CASSFSRGGTGELFF; d_call: NA; v_call: TRBV7-3; clone_size: NA; cdr3_length: 15; j_call: TRBJ2-2
cdr3_nt: TGCGCCAGCAACACGGACAGATCGATGAACACCGGGGAGCTGTTTTTT; cdr3_aa: CASNTDRSMNTGELFF; d_call: NA; v_call: TRBV5-1; clone_size: NA; cdr3_length: 16; j_call: TRBJ2-2
cdr3_nt: TGCAGCGTCGCCCGGACAGGGGGCAACACCGGGGAGCTGTTTTTT; cdr3_aa: CSVARTGGNTGELFF; d_call: TRBD1; v_call: TRBV29-1; clone_size: NA; cdr3_length: 15; j_call: TRBJ2-2
cdr3_nt: TGTGCCAGCAGCGTAGAGGGAGACTCCTACAATGAGCAGTTCTTC; cdr3_aa: CASSVEGDSYNEQFF; d_call: NA; v_call: TRBV9; clone_size: NA; cdr3_length: 15; j_call: TRBJ2-1
cdr3_nt: TGTGCCAGCAGCCAAGATACAGGGGACGGTCAGCCCCAGCATTTT; cdr3_aa: CASSQDTGDGQPQHF; d_call: TRBD1; v_call: TRBV4-2; clone_size: NA; cdr3_length: 15; j_call: TRBJ1-5
cdr3_nt: TGTGCCAGCACTCCTGCCTACGAGCAGTACTTC; cdr3_aa: CASTPAYEQYF; d_call: NA; v_call: TRBV2; clone_size: few; cdr3_length: 11; j_call: TRBJ2-7
cdr3_nt: TGTGCCAGCAGCTTACGACAGGGGTATCAGCCCCAGCATTTT; cdr3_aa: CASSLRQGYQPQHF; d_call: TRBD1; v_call: TRBV5-6; clone_size: NA; cdr3_length: 14; j_call: TRBJ1-5
cdr3_nt: TGTGCCAGCAGCTTAGGGAGGGTGGAGACCCAGTACTTC; cdr3_aa: CASSLGRVETQYF; d_call: NA; v_call: TRBV11-3; clone_size: few; cdr3_length: 13; j_call: TRBJ2-5
cdr3_nt: TGTGCCAGCAGGCCGACAGGGTCCCTCACAGATACGCAGTATTTT; cdr3_aa: CASRPTGSLTDTQYF; d_call: TRBD1; v_call: TRBV6-6; clone_size: NA; cdr3_length: 15; j_call: TRBJ2-3
cdr3_nt: TGTGCCAGCAGGGGGACTAGCGTTTACGAGCAGTACTTC; cdr3_aa: CASRGTSVYEQYF; d_call: TRBD2; v_call: TRBV2; clone_size: NA; cdr3_length: 13; j_call: TRBJ2-7
cdr3_nt: TGTGCCAGCAGCTTAGTTACAGGACTAGCGGGAGGAGAGACCCAGTACTTC; cdr3_aa: CASSLVTGLAGGETQYF; d_call: TRBD2; v_call: TRBV11-2; clone_size: NA; cdr3_length: 17; j_call: TRBJ2-5
cdr3_nt: TGCAGCGTTGCACTGTCGTACCAAGAGACCCAGTACTTC; cdr3_aa: CSVALSYQETQYF; d_call: NA; v_call: TRBV29-1; clone_size: NA; cdr3_length: 13; j_call: TRBJ2-5
cdr3_nt: TGTGCCACCAGCAGTGGACTAGCGGGTTCGTCGAAGGAGCTGTTTTTT; cdr3_aa: CATSSGLAGSSKELFF; d_call: TRBD2; v_call: TRBV15; clone_size: NA; cdr3_length: 16; j_call: TRBJ2-2
cdr3_nt: TGTGCCAGCAGTGCCCCGGCGGGGACCTACGAGCAGTACTTC; cdr3_aa: CASSAPAGTYEQYF; d_call: NA; v_call: TRBV6-1; clone_size: NA; cdr3_length: 14; j_call: TRBJ2-7
cdr3_nt: TGTGCCAGCAATGACAGGGGCGATTCACCCCTCCACTTT; cdr3_aa: CASNDRGDSPLHF; d_call: TRBD1; v_call: TRBV25-1; clone_size: once; cdr3_length: 13; j_call: TRBJ1-6
cdr3_nt: TGTGCCTTCCAGCGGGATCCCTACGAGCAGTACTTC; cdr3_aa: CAFQRDPYEQYF; d_call: TRBD2; v_call: TRBV30; clone_size: NA; cdr3_length: 12; j_call: TRBJ2-7
cdr3_nt: TGTGCCAGCAGTGAATTCGGGACTAGCCTTGCTAATGAGCAGTTCTTC; cdr3_aa: CASSEFGTSLANEQFF; d_call: TRBD2; v_call: TRBV2; clone_size: NA; cdr3_length: 16; j_call: TRBJ2-1
cdr3_nt: TGTGCCAGCAGCCCAGACAGGGTAAACTATGGCTACACCTTC; cdr3_aa: CASSPDRVNYGYTF; d_call: TRBD1; v_call: TRBV5-6; clone_size: NA; cdr3_length: 14; j_call: TRBJ1-2
cdr3_nt: TGTGCCAGCAGCGGGACTAGCGGGGAGACCCAGTACTTC; cdr3_aa: CASSGTSGETQYF; d_call: TRBD2; v_call: TRBV11-3; clone_size: NA; cdr3_length: 13; j_call: TRBJ2-5
cdr3_nt: TGTGCCAGCAGTGAAGACAGGGCCCGTAGGGATGGCTACACCTTC; cdr3_aa: CASSEDRARRDGYTF; d_call: NA; v_call: TRBV6-1; clone_size: NA; cdr3_length: 15; j_call: TRBJ1-2
cdr3_nt: TGTGCCAGCAGTCTCCGGGCCGGGGAGCTGTTTTTT; cdr3_aa: CASSLRAGELFF; d_call: NA; v_call: TRBV6-6; clone_size: few; cdr3_length: 12; j_call: TRBJ2-2
cdr3_nt: TGTGCCAGCAGTTTATCCCCCGGGATGGGGAATCAGCCCCAGCATTTT; cdr3_aa: CASSLSPGMGNQPQHF; d_call: NA; v_call: TRBV28; clone_size: NA; cdr3_length: 16; j_call: TRBJ1-5
cdr3_nt: TGTGCCAGCAGCTTAGGGCAGGGGGCGTGGAATGAGCAGTTCTTC; cdr3_aa: CASSLGQGAWNEQFF; d_call: TRBD1; v_call: TRBV7-2; clone_size: NA; cdr3_length: 15; j_call: TRBJ2-1